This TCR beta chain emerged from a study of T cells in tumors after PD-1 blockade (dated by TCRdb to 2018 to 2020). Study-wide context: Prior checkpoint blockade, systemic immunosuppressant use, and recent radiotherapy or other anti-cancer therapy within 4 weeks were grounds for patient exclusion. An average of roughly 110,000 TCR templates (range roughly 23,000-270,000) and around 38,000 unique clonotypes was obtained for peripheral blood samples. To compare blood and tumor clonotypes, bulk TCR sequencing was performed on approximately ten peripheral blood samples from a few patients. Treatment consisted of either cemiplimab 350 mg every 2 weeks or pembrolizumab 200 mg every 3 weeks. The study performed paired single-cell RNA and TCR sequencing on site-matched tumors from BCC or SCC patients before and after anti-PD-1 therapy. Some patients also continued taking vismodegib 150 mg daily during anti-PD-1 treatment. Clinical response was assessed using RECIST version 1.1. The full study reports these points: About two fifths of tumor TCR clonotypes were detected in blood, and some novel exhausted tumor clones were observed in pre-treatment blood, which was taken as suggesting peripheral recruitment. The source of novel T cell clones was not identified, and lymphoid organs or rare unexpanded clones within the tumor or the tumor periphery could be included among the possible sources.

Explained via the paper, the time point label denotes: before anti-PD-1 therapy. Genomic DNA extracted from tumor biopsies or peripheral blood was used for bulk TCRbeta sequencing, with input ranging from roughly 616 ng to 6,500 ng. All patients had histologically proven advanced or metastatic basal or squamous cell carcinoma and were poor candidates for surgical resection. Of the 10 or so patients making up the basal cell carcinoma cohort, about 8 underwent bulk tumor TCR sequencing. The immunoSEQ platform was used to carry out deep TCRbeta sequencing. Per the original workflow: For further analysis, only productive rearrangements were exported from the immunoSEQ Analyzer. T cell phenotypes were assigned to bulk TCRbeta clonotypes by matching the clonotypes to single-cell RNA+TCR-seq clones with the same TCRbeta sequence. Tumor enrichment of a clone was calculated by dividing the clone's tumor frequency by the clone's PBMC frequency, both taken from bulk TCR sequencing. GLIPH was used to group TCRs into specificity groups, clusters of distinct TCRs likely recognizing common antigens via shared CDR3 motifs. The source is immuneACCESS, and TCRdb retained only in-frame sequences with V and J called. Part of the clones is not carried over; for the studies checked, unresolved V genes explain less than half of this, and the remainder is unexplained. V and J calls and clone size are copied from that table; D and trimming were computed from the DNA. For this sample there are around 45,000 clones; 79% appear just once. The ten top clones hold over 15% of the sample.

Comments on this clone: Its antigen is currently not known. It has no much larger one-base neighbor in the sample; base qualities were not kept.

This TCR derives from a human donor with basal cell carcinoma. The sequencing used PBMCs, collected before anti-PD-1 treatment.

CDR3 protein: CASSGGGFTDTQYF. Read as DNA, the sequence is TGTGCCAGCAGTGGGGGGGGTTTCACAGATACGCAGTATTTT. This receptor chain uses TRBV25-1 and TRBJ2-3; 7 of the junction bases match TRBD2. After removal of 4 bases from V and 2 bases from J, the junction retains 3 bases not matched to a gene. The germline V gene yields MGHDK for CDR1 and SYGVNS for CDR2. From its cysteine to its phenylalanine, the CDR3 spans 14 amino acids. The read is trimmed to its CDR3 DNA, 42 bases read in frame from base 1.